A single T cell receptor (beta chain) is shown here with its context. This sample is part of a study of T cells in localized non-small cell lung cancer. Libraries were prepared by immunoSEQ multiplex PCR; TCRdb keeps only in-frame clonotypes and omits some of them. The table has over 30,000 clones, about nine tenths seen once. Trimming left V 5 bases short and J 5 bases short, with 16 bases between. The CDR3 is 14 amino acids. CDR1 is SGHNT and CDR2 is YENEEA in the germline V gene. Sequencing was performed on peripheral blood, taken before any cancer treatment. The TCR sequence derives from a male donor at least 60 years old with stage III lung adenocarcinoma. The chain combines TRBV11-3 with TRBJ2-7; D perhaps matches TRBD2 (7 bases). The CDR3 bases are TGTGCCAGCAGCAAGGGGGGGACTTACGACGAGCAGTACTTC. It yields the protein CASSKGGTYDEQYF.